This entry features one TCR beta chain sequence. These data are taken from a study of post-analysis software for immune sequencing data. Unique molecular identifiers tagged the TCR beta cDNA libraries. TCRdb fed the PCR reads into MiXCR, producing one record per CDR3 protein. The table lists about 820,000 distinct CDR3 sequences, around 50% of them singletons. The TCR originated in a girl under 18 with multiple sclerosis. Sequences were obtained from blood.

The CDR3 reads CASSLMGQGVYNEQFF. DNA for the CDR3: TGTGCCAGCAGCCTAATGGGACAGGGGGTCTACAATGAGCAGTTCTTC. The genes are TRBV7-8 and TRBJ2-1; 11 nucleotides agree with TRBD1. Trimming cost V 5 bases and J 3 bases; bases outside gene matches: 6. The CDR3 covers 16 residues. CDR1 and CDR2 (germline): SGHVS, FQNEAQ.